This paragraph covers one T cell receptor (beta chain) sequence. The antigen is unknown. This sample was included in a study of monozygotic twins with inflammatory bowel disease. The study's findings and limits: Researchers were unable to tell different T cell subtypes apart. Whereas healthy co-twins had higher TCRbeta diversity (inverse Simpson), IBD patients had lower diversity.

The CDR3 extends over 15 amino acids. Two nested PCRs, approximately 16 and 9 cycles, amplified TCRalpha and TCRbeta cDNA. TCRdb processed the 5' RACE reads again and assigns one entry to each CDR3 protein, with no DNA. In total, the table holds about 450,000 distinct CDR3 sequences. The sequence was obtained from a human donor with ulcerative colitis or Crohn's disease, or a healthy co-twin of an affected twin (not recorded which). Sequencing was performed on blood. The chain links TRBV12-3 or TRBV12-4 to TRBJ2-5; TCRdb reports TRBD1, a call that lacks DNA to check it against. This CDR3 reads CASSLEGAIAKTQYF.